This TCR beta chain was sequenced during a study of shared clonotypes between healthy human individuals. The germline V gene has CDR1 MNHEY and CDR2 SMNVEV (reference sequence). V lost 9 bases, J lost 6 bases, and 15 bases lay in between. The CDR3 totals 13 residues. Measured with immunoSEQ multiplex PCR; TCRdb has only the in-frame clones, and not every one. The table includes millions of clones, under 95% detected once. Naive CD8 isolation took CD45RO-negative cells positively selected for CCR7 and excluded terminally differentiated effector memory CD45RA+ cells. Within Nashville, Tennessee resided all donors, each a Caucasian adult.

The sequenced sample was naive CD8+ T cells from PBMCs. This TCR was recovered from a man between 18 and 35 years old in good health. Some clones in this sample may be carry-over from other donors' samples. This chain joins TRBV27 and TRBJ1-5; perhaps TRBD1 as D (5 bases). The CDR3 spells CASGHRDSQPQHF. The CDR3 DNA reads TGTGCCAGTGGACATAGGGATAGTCAGCCCCAGCATTTT.